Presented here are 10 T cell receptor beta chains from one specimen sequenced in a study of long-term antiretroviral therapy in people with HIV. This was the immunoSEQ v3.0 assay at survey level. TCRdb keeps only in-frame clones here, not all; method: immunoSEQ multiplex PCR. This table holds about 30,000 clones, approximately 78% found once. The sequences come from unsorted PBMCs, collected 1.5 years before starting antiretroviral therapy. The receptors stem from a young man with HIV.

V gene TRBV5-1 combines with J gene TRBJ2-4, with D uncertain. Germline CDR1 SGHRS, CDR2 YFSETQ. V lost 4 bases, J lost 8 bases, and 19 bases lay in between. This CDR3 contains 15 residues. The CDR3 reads CASSPRSQSVDIQYF. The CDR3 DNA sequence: TGCGCCAGCAGCCCCCGCTCGCAAAGCGTGGACATTCAGTACTTC.

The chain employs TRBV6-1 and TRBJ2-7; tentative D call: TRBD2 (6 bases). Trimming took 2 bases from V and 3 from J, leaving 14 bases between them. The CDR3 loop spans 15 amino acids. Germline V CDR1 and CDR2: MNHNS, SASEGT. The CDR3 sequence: CASSEYGGMVYEQYF. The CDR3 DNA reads TGTGCCAGCAGTGAATACGGGGGTATGGTCTACGAGCAGTACTTC.

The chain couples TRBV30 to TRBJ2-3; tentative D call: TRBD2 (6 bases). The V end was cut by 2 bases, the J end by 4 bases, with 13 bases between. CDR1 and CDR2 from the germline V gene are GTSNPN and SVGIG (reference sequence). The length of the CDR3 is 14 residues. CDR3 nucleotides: TGTGCCTGGAGTCGGGGAGGACTCCCAGATACGCAGTATTTT. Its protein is CAWSRGGLPDTQYF. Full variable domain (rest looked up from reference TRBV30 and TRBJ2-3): SQTIHQWPATLVQPVGSPLSLECTVEGTSNPNLYWYRQAAGRGLQLLFYSVGIGQISSEVPQNLSASRPQDRQFILSSKKLLLSDSGFYLCAWSRGGLPDTQYFGPGTRLTVL.

The DNA of the CDR3 is TGTGCCAGCAGTTTTTCTGCCGGCTACCGGGGAGAGCAGTACTTC. Amino acid sequence: CASSFSAGYRGEQYF. The V and J genes are TRBV6-5 and TRBJ2-7; tentatively, D is TRBD2 (5 bases). Looked up from germline, CDR1 is MNHEY and CDR2 is SVGAGI. The CDR3 consists of 15 residues. V gave up 4 bases and J gave up 7 bases, with 20 bases separating them.

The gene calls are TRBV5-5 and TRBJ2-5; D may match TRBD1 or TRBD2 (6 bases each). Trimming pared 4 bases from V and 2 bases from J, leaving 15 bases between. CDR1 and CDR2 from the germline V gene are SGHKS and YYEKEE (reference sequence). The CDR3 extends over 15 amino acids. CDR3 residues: CASSVGGIDQETQYF. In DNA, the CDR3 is TGTGCCAGCAGCGTGGGGGGCATAGATCAAGAGACCCAGTACTTC.

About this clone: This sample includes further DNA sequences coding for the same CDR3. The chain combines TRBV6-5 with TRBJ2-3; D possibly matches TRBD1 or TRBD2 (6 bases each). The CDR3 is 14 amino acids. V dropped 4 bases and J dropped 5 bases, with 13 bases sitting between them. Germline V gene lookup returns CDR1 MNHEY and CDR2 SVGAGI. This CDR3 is CASSSRRGVDTQYF. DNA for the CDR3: TGTGCCAGCAGTTCTCGAAGGGGGGTAGATACGCAGTATTTT.

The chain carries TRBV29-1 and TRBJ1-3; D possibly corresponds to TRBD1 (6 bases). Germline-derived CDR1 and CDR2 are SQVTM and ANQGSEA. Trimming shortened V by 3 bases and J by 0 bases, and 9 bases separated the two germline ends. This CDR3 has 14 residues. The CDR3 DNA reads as TGCAGCGTTGAGTCCAGGGGCTCTGGAAACACCATATATTTT. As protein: CSVESRGSGNTIYF.

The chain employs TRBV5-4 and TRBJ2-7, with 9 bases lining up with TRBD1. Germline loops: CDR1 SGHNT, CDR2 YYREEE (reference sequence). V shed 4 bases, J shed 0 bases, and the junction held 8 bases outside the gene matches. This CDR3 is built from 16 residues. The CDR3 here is CASSGRTGDSSYEQYF. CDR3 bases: TGTGCCAGCAGCGGGAGGACAGGGGACTCCTCCTACGAGCAGTACTTC.

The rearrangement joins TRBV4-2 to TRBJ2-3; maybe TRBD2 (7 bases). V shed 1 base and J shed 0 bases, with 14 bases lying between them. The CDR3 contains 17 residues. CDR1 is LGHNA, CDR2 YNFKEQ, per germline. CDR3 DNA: TGTGCCAGCAGCCAAGGAGGGGGGGCCTTTAGCACAGATACGCAGTATTTT. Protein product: CASSQGGGAFSTDTQYF.

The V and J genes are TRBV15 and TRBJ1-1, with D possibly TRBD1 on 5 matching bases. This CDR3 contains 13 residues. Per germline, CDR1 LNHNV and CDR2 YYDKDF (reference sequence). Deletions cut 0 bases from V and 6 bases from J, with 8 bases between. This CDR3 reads CATSRDPGSEAFF. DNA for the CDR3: TGTGCCACCAGCAGAGATCCAGGGTCTGAAGCTTTCTTT.